Sequencing of this T cell receptor beta chain was carried out in a study of blood T cell repertoires in COVID-19. Overall study context: Sample material is recorded as cDNA or gDNA derived from T cells, B-cell-depleted T cells, or PBMCs.

The CDR3 runs 13 residues. The germline CDR1 and CDR2 sequences are SGHAT and FQNNGV. The germline V and J ends were trimmed by 5 bases and 9 bases, with 14 bases remaining between them. Data came from immunoSEQ multiplex PCR; TCRdb stores just in-frame clones and leaves some out. The table records approximately 160,000 clones, roughly 93% of them present only once. The Seattle patients joined while their infection was active and were tracked longitudinally afterward. This receptor was identified in a woman aged 55-75 years with COVID-19, enrolled during active disease. The chain joins TRBV11-2 to TRBJ1-5, with TRBD1 as a possible D gene (6 bases). Sequencing was carried out using peripheral blood. The chain's CDR3 is CASSPGGPWPQHF. Written as DNA, the CDR3 is TGTGCCAGCAGCCCCGGGGGGCCTTGGCCCCAGCATTTT.